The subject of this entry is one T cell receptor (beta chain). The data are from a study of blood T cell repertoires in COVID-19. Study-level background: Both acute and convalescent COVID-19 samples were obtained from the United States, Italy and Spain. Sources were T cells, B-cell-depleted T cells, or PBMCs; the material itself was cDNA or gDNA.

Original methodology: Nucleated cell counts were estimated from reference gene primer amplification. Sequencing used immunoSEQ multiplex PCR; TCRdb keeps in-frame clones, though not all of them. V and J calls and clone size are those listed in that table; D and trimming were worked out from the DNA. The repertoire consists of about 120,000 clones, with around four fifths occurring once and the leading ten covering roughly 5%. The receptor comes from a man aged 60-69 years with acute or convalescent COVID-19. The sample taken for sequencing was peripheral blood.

The CDR3 coding sequence is TGTGCCAGCAGCGCCCTAGCGGGAATTGAGACCCAGTACTTC. It codes for CASSALAGIETQYF. This sequence joins TRBV7-9 and TRBJ2-5; 9 bases map to TRBD2. Trimming cost V 5 bases and J 5 bases; bases outside gene matches: 6. This CDR3 has 14 amino acids. Germline CDR1 and CDR2: SEHNR and FQNEAQ (reference sequence).